The TCR beta chain under discussion was sequenced for a study of OX40 agonist ivuxolimab in advanced cancers. For the study at large: Participants could have had prior anti-PD-1, anti-PD-L1 or anti-CTLA-4 therapy, and around 40% had some.

Here immunoSEQ multiplex PCR was the method, and the copy in TCRdb shows in-frame clones only, minus some. This repertoire shows around 30,000 clones, approximately 78% found once; its top ten account for roughly 2.7%. Study-level points and caveats: CD8+ T cells showed, on average, more clonal expansion than CD4+ cells.

On this clone: Its antigen is undetermined.

This material consisted of CD4+ or CD8+ T cells sorted from blood, taken in a trial of the OX40 agonist ivuxolimab. The sequence was collected from an adult with an advanced solid tumor such as melanoma, head and neck, liver or kidney cancer.

The CDR3 protein is CASSQDARTAQETQYF. The CDR3 DNA reads TGTGCCAGCAGCCAAGACGCTCGGACAGCCCAAGAGACCCAGTACTTC. The chain carries TRBV14 and TRBJ2-5; D possibly corresponds to TRBD1 (6 bases). The CDR3 totals 16 residues. The germline V gene has CDR1 SGHDN and CDR2 FVKESK. The ends were cut back, 0 bases at V and 1 base at J, with 12 bases in the middle.